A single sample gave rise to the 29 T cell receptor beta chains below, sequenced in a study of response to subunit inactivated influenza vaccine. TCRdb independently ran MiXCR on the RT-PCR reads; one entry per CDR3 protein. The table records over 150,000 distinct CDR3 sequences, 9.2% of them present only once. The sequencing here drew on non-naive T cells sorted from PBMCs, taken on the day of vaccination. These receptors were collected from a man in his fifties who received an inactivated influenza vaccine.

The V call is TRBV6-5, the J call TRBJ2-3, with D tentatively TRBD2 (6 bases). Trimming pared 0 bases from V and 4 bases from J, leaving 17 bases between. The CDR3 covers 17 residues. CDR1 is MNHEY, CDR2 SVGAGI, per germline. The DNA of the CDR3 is TGTGCCAGCAGTTACTCGAAATCTAGCGAATCCGCAGATACGCAGTATTTT. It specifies CASSYSKSSESADTQYF.

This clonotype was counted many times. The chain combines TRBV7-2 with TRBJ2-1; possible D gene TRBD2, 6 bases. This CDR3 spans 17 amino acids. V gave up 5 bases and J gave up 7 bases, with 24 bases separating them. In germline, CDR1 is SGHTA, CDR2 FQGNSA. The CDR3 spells CASSRAPTSGARNEQFF. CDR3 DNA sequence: TGTGCCAGCAGCCGAGCCCCGACTAGTGGGGCTAGGAATGAGCAGTTCTTC.

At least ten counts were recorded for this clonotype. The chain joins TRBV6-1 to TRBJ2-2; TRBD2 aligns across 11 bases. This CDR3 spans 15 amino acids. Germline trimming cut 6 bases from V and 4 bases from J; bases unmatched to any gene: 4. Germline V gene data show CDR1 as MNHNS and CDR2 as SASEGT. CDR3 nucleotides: TGTGCCAGCAGCCCTACTAGCGGGAGCACCGGGGAGCTGTTTTTT. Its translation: CASSPTSGSTGELFF.

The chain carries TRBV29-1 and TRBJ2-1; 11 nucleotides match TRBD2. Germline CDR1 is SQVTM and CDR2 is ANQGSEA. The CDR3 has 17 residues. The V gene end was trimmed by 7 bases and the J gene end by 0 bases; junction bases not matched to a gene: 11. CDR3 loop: CSAPGLAVVSSYNEQFF. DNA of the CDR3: TGCAGCGCACCGGGACTAGCGGTTGTGAGCTCCTACAATGAGCAGTTCTTC.

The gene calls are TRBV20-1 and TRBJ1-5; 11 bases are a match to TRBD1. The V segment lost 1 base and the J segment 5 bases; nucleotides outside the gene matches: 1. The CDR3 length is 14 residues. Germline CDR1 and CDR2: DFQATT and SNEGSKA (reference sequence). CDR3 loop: CSARGTGGDQPQHF. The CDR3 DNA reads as TGCAGTGCTAGAGGGACAGGGGGCGATCAGCCCCAGCATTTT.

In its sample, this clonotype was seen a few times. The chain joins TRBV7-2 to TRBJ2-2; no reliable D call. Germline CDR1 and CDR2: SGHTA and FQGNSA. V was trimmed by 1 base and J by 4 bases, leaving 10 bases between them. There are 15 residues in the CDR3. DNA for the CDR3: TGTGCCAGCAGCTTAGGCCTGGGCCGCACCGGGGAGCTGTTTTTT. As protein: CASSLGLGRTGELFF.

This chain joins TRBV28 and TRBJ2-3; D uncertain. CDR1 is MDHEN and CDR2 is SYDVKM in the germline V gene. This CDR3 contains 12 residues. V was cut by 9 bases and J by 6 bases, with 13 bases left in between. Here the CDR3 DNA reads TGTGCCAGTAGTCCGCTCCGGGATACGCAGTATTTT. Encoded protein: CASSPLRDTQYF.

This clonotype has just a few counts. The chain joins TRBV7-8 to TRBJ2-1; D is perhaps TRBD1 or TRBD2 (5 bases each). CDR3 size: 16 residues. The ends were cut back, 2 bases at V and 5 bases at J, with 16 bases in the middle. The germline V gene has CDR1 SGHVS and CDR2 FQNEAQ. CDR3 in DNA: TGTGCCAGCAGCTTAATTTCCGGGACCCTCCACAATGAGCAGTTCTTC. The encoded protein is CASSLISGTLHNEQFF.

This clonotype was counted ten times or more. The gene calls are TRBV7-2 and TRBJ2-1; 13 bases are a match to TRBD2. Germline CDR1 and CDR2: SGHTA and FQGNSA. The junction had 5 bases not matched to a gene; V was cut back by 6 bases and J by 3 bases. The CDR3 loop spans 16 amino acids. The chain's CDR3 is CASSFGTSGIYNEQFF. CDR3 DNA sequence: TGTGCCAGCAGTTTCGGGACTAGCGGGATCTACAATGAGCAGTTCTTC.

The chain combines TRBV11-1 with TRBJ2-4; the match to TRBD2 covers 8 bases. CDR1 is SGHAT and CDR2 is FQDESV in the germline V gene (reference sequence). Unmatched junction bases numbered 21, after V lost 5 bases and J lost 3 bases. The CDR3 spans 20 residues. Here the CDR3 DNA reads TGTGCCAGCAGCCTCCGGGCGGGGGGTCCATACTCGAAGGTCAAAAACATTCAGTACTTC. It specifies CASSLRAGGPYSKVKNIQYF.

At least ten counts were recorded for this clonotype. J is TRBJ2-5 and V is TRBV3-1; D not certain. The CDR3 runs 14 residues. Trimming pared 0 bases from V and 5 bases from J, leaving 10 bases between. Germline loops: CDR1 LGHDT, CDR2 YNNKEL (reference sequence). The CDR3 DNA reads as TGTGCCAGCAGCCAAGAAATGCACTTGGAGACCCAGTACTTC. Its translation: CASSQEMHLETQYF.

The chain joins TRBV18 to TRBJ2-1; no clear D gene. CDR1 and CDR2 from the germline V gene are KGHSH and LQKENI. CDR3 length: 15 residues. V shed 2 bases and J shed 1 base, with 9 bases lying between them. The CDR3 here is CASSPGVGSYNEQFF. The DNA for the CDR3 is TGTGCCAGCTCACCAGGGGTAGGATCCTACAATGAGCAGTTCTTC. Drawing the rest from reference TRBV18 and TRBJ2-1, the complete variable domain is NAGVMQNPRHLVRRRGQEARLRCSPMKGHSHVYWYRQLPEEGLKFMVYLQKENIIDESGMPKERFSAEFPKEGPSILRIQQVVRGDSAAYFCASSPGVGSYNEQFFGPGTRLTVL.

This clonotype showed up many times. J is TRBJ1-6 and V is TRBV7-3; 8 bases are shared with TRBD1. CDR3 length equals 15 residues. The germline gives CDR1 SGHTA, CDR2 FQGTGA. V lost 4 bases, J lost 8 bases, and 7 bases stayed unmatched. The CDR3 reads CASSSGQGRHSPLHF. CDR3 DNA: TGTGCCAGCAGCTCCGGACAGGGAAGGCATTCACCCCTCCACTTT. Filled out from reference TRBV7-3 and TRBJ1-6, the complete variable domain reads GAGVSQTPSNKVTEKGKYVELRCDPISGHTALYWYRQSLGQGPEFLIYFQGTGAADDSGLPNDRFFAVRPEGSVSTLKIQRTERGDSAVYLCASSSGQGRHSPLHFGNGTRLTVT.

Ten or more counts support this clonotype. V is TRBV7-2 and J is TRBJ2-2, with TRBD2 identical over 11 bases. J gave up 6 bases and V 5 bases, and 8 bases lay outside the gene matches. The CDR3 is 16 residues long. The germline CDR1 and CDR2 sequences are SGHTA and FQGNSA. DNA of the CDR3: TGTGCCAGCAGCCCGAGGACTAGCGGGTATGCCGGGGAGCTGTTTTTT. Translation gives CASSPRTSGYAGELFF.

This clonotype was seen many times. As DNA, the CDR3 is TGTGCCAGCAGCTACGGAGGGGGTGGATACTACAATGAGCAGTTCTTC. Protein product: CASSYGGGGYYNEQFF. J is TRBJ2-1 and V is TRBV7-8; tentatively, D is TRBD1 or TRBD2 (6 bases each). The CDR3 covers 16 residues. Germline V gene lookup returns CDR1 SGHVS and CDR2 FQNEAQ. V shed 4 bases and J shed 3 bases, with 16 bases lying between them.

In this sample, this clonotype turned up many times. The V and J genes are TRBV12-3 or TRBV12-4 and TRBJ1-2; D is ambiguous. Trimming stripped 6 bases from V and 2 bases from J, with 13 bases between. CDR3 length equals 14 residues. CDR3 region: CASSHRRENYGYTF. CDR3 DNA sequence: TGTGCCAGCAGCCACCGACGGGAAAACTATGGCTACACCTTC.

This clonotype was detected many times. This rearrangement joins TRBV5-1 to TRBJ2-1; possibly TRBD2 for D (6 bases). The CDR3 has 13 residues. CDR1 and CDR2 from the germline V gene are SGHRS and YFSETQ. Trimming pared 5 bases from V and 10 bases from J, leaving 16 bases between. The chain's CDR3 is CASSFDGSGEQFF. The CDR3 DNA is TGCGCCAGCAGTTTTGACGGGAGTGGGGAGCAGTTCTTC.

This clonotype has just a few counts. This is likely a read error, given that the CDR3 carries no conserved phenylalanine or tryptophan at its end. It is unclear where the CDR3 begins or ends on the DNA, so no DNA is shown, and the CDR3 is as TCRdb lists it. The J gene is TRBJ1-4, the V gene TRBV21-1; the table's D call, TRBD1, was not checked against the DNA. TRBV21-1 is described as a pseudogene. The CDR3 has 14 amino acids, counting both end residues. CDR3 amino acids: CASSKALRQRRTGL.

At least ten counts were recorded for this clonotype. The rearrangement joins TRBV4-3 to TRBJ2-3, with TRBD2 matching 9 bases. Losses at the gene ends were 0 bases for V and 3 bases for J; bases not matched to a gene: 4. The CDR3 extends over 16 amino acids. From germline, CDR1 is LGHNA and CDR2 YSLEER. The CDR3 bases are TGCGCCAGCAGCCAAGAAGTGCTAGCGGGAACAGATACGCAGTATTTT. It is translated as CASSQEVLAGTDTQYF.

CDR3: CASSQQGTEAFF. DNA of the CDR3: TGTGCCAGCTCACAACAGGGCACTGAAGCTTTCTTT. The V and J genes are TRBV25-1 and TRBJ1-1; TRBD1 is a possible D gene (6 bases). The CDR3 is 12 residues long. The V gene lost 8 bases and the J gene lost 4 bases, with 11 bases spanning the gap. Germline CDR1 is MGHDK and CDR2 is SYGVNS.

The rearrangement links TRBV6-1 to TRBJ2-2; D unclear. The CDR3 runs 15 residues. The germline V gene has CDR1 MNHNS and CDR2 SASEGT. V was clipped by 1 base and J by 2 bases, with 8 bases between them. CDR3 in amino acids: CASSEVTTNTGELFF. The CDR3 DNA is TGTGCCAGCAGTGAAGTGACAACCAACACCGGGGAGCTGTTTTTT.

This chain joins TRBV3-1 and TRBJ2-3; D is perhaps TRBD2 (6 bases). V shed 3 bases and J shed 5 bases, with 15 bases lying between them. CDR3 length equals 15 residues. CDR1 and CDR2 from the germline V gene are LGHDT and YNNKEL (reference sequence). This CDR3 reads CASSQNSRSGDTQYF. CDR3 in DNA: TGTGCCAGCAGCCAGAACTCCCGTAGCGGAGATACGCAGTATTTT.

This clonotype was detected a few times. Written as DNA, the CDR3 is TGTGCCAGCAGCTCCGGACAGCCTGGAAACACCATATATTTT. This codes for CASSSGQPGNTIYF. The rearrangement joins TRBV7-2 to TRBJ1-3, with D tentatively TRBD1 (6 bases). This CDR3 comprises 14 residues. CDR1 is SGHTA and CDR2 is FQGNSA in the germline V gene. The germline V and J ends were trimmed by 4 bases and 2 bases, with 9 bases remaining between them.

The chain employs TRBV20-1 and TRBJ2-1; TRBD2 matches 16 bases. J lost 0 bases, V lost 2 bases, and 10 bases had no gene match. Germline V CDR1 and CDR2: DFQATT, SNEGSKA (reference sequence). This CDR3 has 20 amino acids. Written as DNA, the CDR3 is TGCAGTGCTAGATCCCTCAACGGGACTAGCGGGAGGGACTCCTACAATGAGCAGTTCTTC. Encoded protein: CSARSLNGTSGRDSYNEQFF.

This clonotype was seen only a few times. The CDR3: CASSQIGSYEQYF. As DNA, the CDR3 is TGTGCCAGCAGCCAGATAGGCAGCTACGAGCAGTACTTC. The chain combines TRBV7-2 with TRBJ2-7; D unclear. V was clipped by 5 bases and J by 3 bases, with 11 bases between them. This CDR3 region has 13 residues. Germline V gene sequence: CDR1 SGHTA, CDR2 FQGNSA.

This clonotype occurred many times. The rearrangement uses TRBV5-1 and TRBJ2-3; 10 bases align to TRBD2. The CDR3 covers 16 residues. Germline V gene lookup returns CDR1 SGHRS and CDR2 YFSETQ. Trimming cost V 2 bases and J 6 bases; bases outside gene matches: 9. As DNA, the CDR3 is TGCGCCAGCAGCTTCGCACTAGCGGGGTCGGGTGATACGCAGTATTTT. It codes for CASSFALAGSGDTQYF.

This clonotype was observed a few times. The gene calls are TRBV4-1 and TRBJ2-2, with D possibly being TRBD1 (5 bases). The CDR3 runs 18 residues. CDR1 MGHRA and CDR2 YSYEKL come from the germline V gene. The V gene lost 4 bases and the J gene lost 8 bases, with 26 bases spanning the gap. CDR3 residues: CASSPTPSRAGLGGELFF. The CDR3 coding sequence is TGCGCCAGCAGCCCGACCCCCTCCAGGGCCGGTTTAGGAGGGGAGCTGTTTTTT.

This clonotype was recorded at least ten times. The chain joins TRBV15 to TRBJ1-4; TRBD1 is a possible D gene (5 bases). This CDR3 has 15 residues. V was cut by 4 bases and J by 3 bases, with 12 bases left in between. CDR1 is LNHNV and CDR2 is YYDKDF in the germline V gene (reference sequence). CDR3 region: CATSTLPGANEKLFF. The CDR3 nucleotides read TGTGCCACCAGCACTCTTCCGGGGGCTAATGAAAAACTGTTTTTT.

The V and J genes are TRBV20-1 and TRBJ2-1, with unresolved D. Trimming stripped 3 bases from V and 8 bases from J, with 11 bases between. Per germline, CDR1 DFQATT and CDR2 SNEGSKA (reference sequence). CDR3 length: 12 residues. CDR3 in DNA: TGCAGTGCTAGCCCTTTTGGCGATGAGCAGTTCTTC. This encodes CSASPFGDEQFF.